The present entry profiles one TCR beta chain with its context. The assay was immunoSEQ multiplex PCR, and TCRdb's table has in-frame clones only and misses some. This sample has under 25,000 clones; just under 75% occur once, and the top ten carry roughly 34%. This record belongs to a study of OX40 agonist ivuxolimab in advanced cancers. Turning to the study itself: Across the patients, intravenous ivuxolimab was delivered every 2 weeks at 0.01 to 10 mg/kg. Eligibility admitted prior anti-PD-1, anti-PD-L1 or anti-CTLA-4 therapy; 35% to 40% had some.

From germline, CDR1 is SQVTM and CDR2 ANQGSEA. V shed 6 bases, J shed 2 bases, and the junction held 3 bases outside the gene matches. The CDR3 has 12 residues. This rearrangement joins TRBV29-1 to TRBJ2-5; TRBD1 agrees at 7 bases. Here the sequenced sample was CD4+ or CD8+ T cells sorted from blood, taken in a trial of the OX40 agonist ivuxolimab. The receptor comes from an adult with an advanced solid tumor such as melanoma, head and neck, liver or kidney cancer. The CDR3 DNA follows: TGCAGCGTCTGGGACAGACAAGAGACCCAGTACTTC. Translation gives CSVWDRQETQYF.